A selection of T cell receptor beta chains follows, all from one sample in a study of shared clonotypes between healthy human individuals. Data came from immunoSEQ multiplex PCR; TCRdb stores just in-frame clones and leaves some out. The sample holds 980,000 or so clones, around three quarters seen once. The source material was memory CD4+ T cells sorted from blood. The receptors here all came from a man aged 18 to 29 in good health. Each CDR3 is given with its conserved first and last residue. Fields, in order: CDR3 length, J gene, V gene, CDR3 protein.

len: 16
j_gene: TRBJ1-5
v_gene: TRBV4-1
CDR3aa: CASSQDPQVGNQPQHF

len: 14
j_gene: TRBJ1-1
v_gene: TRBV30
CDR3aa: CAWSKGSLNTEAFF

len: 14
j_gene: TRBJ2-7
v_gene: TRBV5-1
CDR3aa: CASSPTGAAYEQYF

len: 16
j_gene: TRBJ2-1
v_gene: TRBV4-1
CDR3aa: CASSQSLAGKYNEQFF

len: 13
j_gene: TRBJ1-1
v_gene: TRBV30
CDR3aa: CAWGQGARTEAFF

len: 14
j_gene: TRBJ1-3
v_gene: TRBV10-3
CDR3aa: CAITDRPVGNTIYF

len: 14
j_gene: TRBJ1-4
v_gene: TRBV7-9
CDR3aa: CASSLTGTVEKLFF

len: 15
j_gene: TRBJ2-2
v_gene: TRBV30
CDR3aa: CAWRIGQGLGGELFF

len: 16
j_gene: TRBJ2-3
v_gene: TRBV5-5
CDR3aa: CASSLSPGVNTDTQYF

len: 14
j_gene: TRBJ1-2
v_gene: TRBV5-1
CDR3aa: CASSLEGQGLGYTF

len: 15
j_gene: TRBJ2-1
v_gene: TRBV5-1
CDR3aa: CASTIAGTGNNEQFF

len: 14
j_gene: TRBJ2-2
v_gene: TRBV9
CDR3aa: CASRQGTNTGELFF

len: 15
j_gene: TRBJ1-3
v_gene: TRBV6-5
CDR3aa: CASSIQGASGNTIYF

len: 11
j_gene: TRBJ2-3
v_gene: TRBV10-3
CDR3aa: CAISDGAQQYF

len: 14
j_gene: TRBJ1-4
v_gene: TRBV5-1
CDR3aa: CASSLGTDNEKLFF

len: 15
j_gene: TRBJ2-5
v_gene: TRBV28
CDR3aa: CASSLALGGGKTQYF

len: 15
j_gene: TRBJ2-7
v_gene: TRBV28
CDR3aa: CASSTPGTGSYEQYF

len: 14
j_gene: TRBJ1-5
v_gene: TRBV7-2
CDR3aa: CASSPNQGAQPQHF

len: 15
j_gene: TRBJ1-4
v_gene: TRBV9
CDR3aa: CASSGGTGYNEKLFF

len: 10
j_gene: TRBJ1-2
v_gene: TRBV10-1
CDR3aa: CASRCQGYTF

len: 16
j_gene: TRBJ2-2
v_gene: TRBV5-1
CDR3aa: CASSVPGQGATGELFF

len: 13
j_gene: TRBJ2-3
v_gene: TRBV6-4
CDR3aa: CASSGSPGDTQYF

len: 14
j_gene: TRBJ1-6
v_gene: TRBV5-5
CDR3aa: CASSLGTIVSPLHF

len: 14
j_gene: TRBJ2-2
v_gene: TRBV5-6
CDR3aa: CASSFLRNTGELFF

len: 16
j_gene: TRBJ2-1
v_gene: TRBV9
CDR3aa: CASSVERTDGGDEQFF

len: 15
j_gene: TRBJ2-7
v_gene: TRBV27
CDR3aa: CASSLLPRGSYEQYF

len: 14
j_gene: TRBJ2-7
v_gene: TRBV6-1
CDR3aa: CASHRDRGAYEQYF

len: 14
j_gene: TRBJ1-1
v_gene: TRBV5-1
CDR3aa: CASSRQGLVSEAFF

len: 13
j_gene: TRBJ1-1
v_gene: TRBV10-1
CDR3aa: CAPRATEAPEAFF

len: 13
j_gene: TRBJ1-2
v_gene: TRBV6-1
CDR3aa: CASSDGINYGYTF

len: 15
j_gene: TRBJ1-2
v_gene: TRBV6-5
CDR3aa: CASSARGRGGYGYTF

len: 15
j_gene: TRBJ1-2
v_gene: TRBV7-2
CDR3aa: CASSLGRTDNYGYTF

len: 15
j_gene: TRBJ2-4
v_gene: TRBV2
CDR3aa: CASTPGGVTKNIQYF

len: 15
j_gene: TRBJ1-2
v_gene: TRBV4-1
CDR3aa: CASSQVVTQNYGYTF

len: 15
j_gene: TRBJ1-6
v_gene: TRBV5-4
CDR3aa: CASSAGQADNSPLHF

len: 14
j_gene: TRBJ1-5
v_gene: TRBV6-1
CDR3aa: CASSRQGANQPQHF

len: 13
j_gene: TRBJ2-3
v_gene: TRBV29-1
CDR3aa: CSVEGGLSNTQYF

len: 13
j_gene: TRBJ2-1
v_gene: TRBV6-1
CDR3aa: CASSVPAGVEQFF

len: 14
j_gene: TRBJ2-3
v_gene: TRBV9
CDR3aa: CASSVGTGTDTQYF

len: 15
j_gene: TRBJ2-3
v_gene: TRBV4-3
CDR3aa: CASSASGSSTDTQYF